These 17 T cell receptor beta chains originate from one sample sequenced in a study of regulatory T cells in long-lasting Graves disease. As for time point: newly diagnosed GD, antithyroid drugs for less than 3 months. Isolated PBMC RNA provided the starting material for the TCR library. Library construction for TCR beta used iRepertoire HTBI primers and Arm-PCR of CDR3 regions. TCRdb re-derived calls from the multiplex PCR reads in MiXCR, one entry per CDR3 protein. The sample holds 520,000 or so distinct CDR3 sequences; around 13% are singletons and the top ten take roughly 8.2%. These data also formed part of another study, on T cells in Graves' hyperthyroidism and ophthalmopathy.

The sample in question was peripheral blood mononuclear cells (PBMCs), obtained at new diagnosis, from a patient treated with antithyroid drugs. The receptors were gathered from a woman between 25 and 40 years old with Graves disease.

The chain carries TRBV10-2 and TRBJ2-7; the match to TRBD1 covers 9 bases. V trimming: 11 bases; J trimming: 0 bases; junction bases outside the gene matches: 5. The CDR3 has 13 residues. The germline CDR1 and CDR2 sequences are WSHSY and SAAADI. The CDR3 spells CAGGTGFSYEQYF. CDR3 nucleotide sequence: TGCGCCGGGGGGACAGGGTTCTCCTACGAGCAGTACTTC.

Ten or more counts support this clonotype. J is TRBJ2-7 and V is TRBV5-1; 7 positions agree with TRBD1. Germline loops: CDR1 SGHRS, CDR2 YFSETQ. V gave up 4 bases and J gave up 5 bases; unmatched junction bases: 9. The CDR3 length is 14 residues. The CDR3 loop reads CASSLDRRYHEQYF. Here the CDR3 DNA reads TGCGCCAGCAGCCTGGACAGGCGCTACCACGAGCAGTACTTC.

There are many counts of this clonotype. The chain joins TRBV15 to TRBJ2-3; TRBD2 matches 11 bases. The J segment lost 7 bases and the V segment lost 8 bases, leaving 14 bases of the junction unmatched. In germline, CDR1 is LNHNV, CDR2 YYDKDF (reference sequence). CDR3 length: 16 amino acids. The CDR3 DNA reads TGTGCCACCGCGGTTTTAAGTACTAGCGGGAGTAATACGCAGTATTTT. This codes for CATAVLSTSGSNTQYF.

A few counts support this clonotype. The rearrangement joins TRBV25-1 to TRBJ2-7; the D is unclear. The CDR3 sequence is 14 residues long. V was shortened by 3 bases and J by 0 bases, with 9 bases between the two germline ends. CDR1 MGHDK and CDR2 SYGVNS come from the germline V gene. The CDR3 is CASSDQGLSYEQYF. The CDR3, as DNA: TGTGCCAGCAGTGATCAAGGCCTCTCCTACGAGCAGTACTTC.

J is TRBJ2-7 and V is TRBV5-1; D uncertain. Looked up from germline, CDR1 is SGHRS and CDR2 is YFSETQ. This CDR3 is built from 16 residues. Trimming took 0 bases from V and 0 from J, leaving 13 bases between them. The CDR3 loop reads CASSLGVRSTSYEQYF. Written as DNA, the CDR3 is TGCGCCAGCAGCTTGGGAGTCAGGTCAACCTCCTACGAGCAGTACTTC.

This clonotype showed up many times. CDR3 DNA: TGTGCCAGCAGCTCCTCGACGGTCTCACCCCTCCACTTT. Encoded protein: CASSSSTVSPLHF. The chain employs TRBV7-2 and TRBJ1-6, with D unclear. CDR3 length: 13 amino acids. V lost 4 bases, J lost 10 bases, and 11 bases lay in between. The germline gives CDR1 SGHTA, CDR2 FQGNSA.

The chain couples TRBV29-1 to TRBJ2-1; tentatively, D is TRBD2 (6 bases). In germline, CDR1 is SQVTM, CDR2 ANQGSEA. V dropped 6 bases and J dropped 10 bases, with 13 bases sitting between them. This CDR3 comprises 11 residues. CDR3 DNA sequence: TGCAGCGTCGGACTAACGCGGGAGCAGTTCTTC. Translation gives CSVGLTREQFF.

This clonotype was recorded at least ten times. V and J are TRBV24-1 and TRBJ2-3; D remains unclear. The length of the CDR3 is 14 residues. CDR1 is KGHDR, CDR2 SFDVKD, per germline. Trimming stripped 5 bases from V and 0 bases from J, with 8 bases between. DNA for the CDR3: TGTGCCACCAGTGGCCTCTTCAGCACAGATACGCAGTATTTT. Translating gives CATSGLFSTDTQYF.

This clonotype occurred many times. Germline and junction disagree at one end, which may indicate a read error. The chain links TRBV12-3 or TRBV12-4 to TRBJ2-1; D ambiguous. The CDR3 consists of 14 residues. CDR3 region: CASSLERRGNEQFF. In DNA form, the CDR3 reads TGTGCCAGCAGCTTAGAGAGACGTGGGAATGAGCAGTTCTTC.

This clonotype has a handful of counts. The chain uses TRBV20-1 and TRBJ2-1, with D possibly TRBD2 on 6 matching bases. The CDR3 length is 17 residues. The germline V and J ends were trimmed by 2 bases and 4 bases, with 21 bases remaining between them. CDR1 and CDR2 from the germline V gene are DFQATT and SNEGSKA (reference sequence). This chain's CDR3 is CSARSQTNLARYNEQFF. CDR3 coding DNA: TGCAGTGCTAGATCTCAAACGAACCTAGCGCGGTACAATGAGCAGTTCTTC.

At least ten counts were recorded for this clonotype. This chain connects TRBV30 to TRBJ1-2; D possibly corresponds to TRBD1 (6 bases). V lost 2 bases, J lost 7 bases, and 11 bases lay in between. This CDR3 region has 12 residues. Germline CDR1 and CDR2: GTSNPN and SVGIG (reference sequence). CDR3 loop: CAWSRQGIGYTF. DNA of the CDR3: TGTGCCTGGAGTAGGCAGGGGATTGGCTACACCTTC.

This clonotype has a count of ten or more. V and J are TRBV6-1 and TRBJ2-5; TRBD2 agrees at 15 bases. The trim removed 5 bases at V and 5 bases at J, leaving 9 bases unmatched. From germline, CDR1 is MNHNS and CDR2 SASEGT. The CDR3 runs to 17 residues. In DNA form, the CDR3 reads TGTGCCAGCAGTCATGGACTAGCGGGAGGGCCGGGGGAGACCCAGTACTTC. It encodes CASSHGLAGGPGETQYF.

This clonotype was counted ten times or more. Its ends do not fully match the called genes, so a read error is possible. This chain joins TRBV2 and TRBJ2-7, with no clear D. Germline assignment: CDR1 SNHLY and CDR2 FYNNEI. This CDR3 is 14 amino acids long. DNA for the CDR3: TGTGCCAGCAGTGTCGGGCCGATAGACGCCCGGGCACACTTC. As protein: CASSVGPIDARAHF.

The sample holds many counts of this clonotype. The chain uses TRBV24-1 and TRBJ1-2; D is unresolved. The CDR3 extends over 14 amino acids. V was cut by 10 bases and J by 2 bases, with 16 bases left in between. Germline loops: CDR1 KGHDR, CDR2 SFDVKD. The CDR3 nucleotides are TGTGCCACACAAAACTCGATCGGGAACTATGGCTACACCTTC. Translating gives CATQNSIGNYGYTF.

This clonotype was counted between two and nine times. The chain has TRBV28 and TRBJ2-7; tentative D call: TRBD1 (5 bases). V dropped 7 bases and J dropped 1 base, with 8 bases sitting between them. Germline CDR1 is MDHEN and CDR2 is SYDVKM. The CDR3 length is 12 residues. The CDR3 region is CASTGISYEQYF. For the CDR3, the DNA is TGTGCCAGCACAGGGATTTCCTACGAGCAGTACTTC.

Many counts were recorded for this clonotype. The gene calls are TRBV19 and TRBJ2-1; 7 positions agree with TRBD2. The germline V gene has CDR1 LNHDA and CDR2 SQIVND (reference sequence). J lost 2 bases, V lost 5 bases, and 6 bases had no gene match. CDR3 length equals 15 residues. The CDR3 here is CASSELAATYNEQFF. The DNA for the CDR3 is TGTGCCAGTAGTGAGCTAGCGGCCACCTACAATGAGCAGTTCTTC.

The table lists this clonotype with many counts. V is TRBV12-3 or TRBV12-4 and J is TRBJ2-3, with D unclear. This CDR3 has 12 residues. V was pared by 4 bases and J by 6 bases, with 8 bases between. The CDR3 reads CASSSIGDTQYF. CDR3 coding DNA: TGTGCCAGCAGTTCCATAGGGGATACGCAGTATTTT.